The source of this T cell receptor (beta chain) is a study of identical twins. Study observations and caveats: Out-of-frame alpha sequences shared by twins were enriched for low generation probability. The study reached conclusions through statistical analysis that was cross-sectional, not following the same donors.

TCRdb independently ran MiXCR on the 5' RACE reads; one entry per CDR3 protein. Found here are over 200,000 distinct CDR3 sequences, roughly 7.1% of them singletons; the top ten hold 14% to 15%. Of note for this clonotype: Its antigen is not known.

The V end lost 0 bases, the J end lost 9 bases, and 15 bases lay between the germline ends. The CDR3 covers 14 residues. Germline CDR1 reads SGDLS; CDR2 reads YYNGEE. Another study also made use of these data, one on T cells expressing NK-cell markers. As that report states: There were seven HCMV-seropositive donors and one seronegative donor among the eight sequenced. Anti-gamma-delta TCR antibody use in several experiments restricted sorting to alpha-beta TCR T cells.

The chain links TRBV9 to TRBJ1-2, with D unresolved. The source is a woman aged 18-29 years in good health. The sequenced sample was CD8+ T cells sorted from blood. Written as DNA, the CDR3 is TGTGCCAGCAGCGTAGATGGTATCAGCCGAAGCTACACCTTC. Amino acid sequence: CASSVDGISRSYTF.